The T cell receptor (beta chain) described here comes from a study of T-cell reconstitution after alpha-beta-depleted transplantation in children. Study-level results: Newly produced T cells mostly accounted for T-cell counts and diversity one year post-transplant. Where alpha-beta T cells came from about two months after transplant was reportedly several hundred expanded graft clones.

Details on this clonotype: Its antigen is currently unknown.

Using unique molecular identifiers, the investigators prepared the TCRbeta library. MiXCR, run by TCRdb on the PCR reads, gives a single entry per CDR3 protein. The data show 540,000 or so distinct CDR3 sequences, 23% seen once. V dropped 3 bases and J dropped 10 bases, with 13 bases sitting between them. From germline, CDR1 is DFQATT and CDR2 SNEGSKA (reference sequence). CDR3 length: 13 amino acids. V is TRBV20-1 and J is TRBJ1-6; maybe TRBD1 (6 bases). The clonotype comes from a boy under two years old who had a stem cell transplant for acute myeloid leukemia, so the T cells may come from the graft donor. Here the sequenced sample was PBMCs, mostly from graft donor cells, taken 360 days after TCRalphabeta/CD19-depleted stem cell transplant. The CDR3 DNA follows: TGCAGTGCTAGGGTAGGACAGAAATCACCCCTCCACTTT. Its translation: CSARVGQKSPLHF.